This entry is about one T cell receptor beta chain. Antigen specificity is unknown. The data originate from a study of shared clonotypes between healthy human individuals. Study-wide background: The study used three CD4 naive, three CD4 memory, two CD8 naive and one CD8 memory plate per donor. Findings of the study overall: Four donors held about 4.5% of naive CD4 clonotypes in common. Larger estimated richness was generally seen in naive subsets than in memory subsets.

Clones were sequenced by immunoSEQ multiplex PCR, and TCRdb holds only the in-frame ones, with some missing. Here the sample spans around 2,000,000 clones, approximately 95% being singletons. Germline assignment: CDR1 SGHVS and CDR2 FNYEAQ. CDR3 length: 18 residues. The V and J ends lost 0 bases and 1 base, in that order; junction bases with no gene match: 7. V gene TRBV7-6 combines with J gene TRBJ1-4, with 8 nucleotides matching TRBD1. The clonotype comes from a man aged 18-30 years in good health. Input material: naive CD4+ T cells sorted from blood. The subset was: CD45RA+ positively selected. CDR3 sequence (DNA): TGTGCCAGCAGCTTAGCCCCGCCAGGGGGCGTAACTAATGAAAAACTGTTTTTT. Amino acids: CASSLAPPGGVTNEKLFF.